The clone carrying this TCR beta chain was found many times. Its antigen is undetermined. This sample stems from a study of early T cells in non-severe SARS-CoV-2 infection. Study details: Sequencing used unsorted whole-blood bulk RNA, so chains lack pairing.

V lost 5 bases, J lost 5 bases, and 15 bases lay in between. Per the germline V gene, CDR1 is PRHDT and CDR2 is FYEKMQ (reference sequence). CDR3 length: 15 residues. Study-level results: The study's VDJdb matching favored anti-spike CD8 responses and missed private and CD4 specificities.

Individual cDNA molecules were tagged with unique molecular identifiers. From the 5' RACE reads, TCRdb called clonotypes with MiXCR, one entry per CDR3 protein. The sample has about 48,000 distinct CDR3 sequences, over 5% seen once. The source is an adult who was a healthcare worker with PCR-confirmed SARS-CoV-2 infection or an uninfected control (not recorded which). The chain carries TRBV13 and TRBJ2-2, with D perhaps matching TRBD1 or TRBD2 (5 bases each). The sequencing sample was made of whole blood. This CDR3 reads CASSLGRDQTGELFF. The DNA for the CDR3 is TGTGCCAGCAGCCTCGGCCGGGACCAAACCGGGGAGCTGTTTTTT.